This passage covers 3 T cell receptor beta chains from one sample sequenced in a study of beta chain features in type 1 diabetes. The study's findings and limits: TCRB CDR3s were moderately but significantly shorter in Type 1 diabetes patients in all four CD4+ subsets.

Sequencing targeted expressed TCRB transcripts, as all isolated RNA had been reverse transcribed. Only in-frame clones appear in the TCRdb table, and some are missing; sequencing was by immunoSEQ multiplex PCR. The table lists around 600,000 clones, 9.5% to 15% of them singletons, with more than 0.09% in the top ten. These TCRs are of unknown antigen specificity. What was sequenced was naive CD4+ T cells from blood. Receptors originate from a man aged 30-40 years with type 1 diabetes.

This clone was seen more than once but under ten times. This chain connects TRBV6-5 to TRBJ2-3, with TRBD2 matching over 9 bases. Losses at the gene ends were 2 bases for V and 3 bases for J; bases not matched to a gene: 0. Germline CDR1 MNHEY, CDR2 SVGAGI. The CDR3 sequence is 14 residues long. The CDR3 bases are TGTGCCAGCAGTTACGGACTAGCGACAGATACGCAGTATTTT. The encoded protein is CASSYGLATDTQYF.

The chain uses TRBV7-9 and TRBJ2-3; perhaps TRBD2 as D (5 bases). Trimming removed 5 bases at V and 6 bases at J, with 15 bases between. CDR3 length: 14 residues. Germline lookup yields CDR1 SEHNR and CDR2 FQNEAQ (reference sequence). In DNA form, the CDR3 reads TGTGCCAGCAGCCCTCCAATAGGAGGCGATACGCAGTATTTT. Translated: CASSPPIGGDTQYF.

The V and J genes are TRBV9 and TRBJ1-2; no definite D call. The ends were cut back, 1 base at V and 8 bases at J, with 12 bases in the middle. The CDR3 extends over 13 amino acids. Germline lookup yields CDR1 SGDLS and CDR2 YYNGEE. CDR3 sequence (DNA): TGTGCCAGCAGCGTATTCGAGGGTCACGGCTACACCTTC. It is translated as CASSVFEGHGYTF.